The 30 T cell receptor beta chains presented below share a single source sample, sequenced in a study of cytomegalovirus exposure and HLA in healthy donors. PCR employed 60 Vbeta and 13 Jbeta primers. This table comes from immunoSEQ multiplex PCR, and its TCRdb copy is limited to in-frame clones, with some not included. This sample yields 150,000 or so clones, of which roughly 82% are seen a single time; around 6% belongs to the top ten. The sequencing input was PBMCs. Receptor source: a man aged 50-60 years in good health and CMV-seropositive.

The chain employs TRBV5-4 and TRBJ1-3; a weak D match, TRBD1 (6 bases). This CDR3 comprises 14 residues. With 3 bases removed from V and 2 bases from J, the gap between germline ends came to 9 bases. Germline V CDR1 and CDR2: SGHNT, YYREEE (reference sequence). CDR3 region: CASSSTGAGNTIYF. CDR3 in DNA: TGTGCCAGCAGCTCGACAGGCGCTGGAAACACCATATATTTT.

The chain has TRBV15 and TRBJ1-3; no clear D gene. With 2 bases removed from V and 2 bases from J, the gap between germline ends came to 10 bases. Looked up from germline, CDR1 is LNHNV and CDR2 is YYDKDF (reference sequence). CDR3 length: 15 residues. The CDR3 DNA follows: TGTGCCACCAGCAGATCTGCGGGCCCTGGAAACACCATATATTTT. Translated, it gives CATSRSAGPGNTIYF.

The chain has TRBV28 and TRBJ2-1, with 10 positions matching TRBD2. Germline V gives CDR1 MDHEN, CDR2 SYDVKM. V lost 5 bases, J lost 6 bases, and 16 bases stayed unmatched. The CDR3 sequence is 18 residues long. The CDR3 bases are TGTGCCAGCAGTAGGGGTGGGCTAGCGGGAGAGAAGACCAATGAGCAGTTCTTC. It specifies CASSRGGLAGEKTNEQFF.

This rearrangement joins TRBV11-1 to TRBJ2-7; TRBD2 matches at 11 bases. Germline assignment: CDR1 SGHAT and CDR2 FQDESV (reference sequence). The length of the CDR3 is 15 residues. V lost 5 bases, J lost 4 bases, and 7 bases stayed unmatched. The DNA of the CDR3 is TGTGCCAGCAGCCTAACTAGCGGGAGCGTATACGAGCAGTACGTC. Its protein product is CASSLTSGSVYEQYV.

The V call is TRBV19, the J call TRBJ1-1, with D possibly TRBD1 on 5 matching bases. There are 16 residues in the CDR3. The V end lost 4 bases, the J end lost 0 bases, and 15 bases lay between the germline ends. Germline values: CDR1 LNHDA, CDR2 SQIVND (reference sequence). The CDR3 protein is CASSRPHGAMNTEAFF. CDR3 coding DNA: TGTGCCAGTAGTAGGCCCCATGGGGCCATGAACACTGAAGCTTTCTTT.

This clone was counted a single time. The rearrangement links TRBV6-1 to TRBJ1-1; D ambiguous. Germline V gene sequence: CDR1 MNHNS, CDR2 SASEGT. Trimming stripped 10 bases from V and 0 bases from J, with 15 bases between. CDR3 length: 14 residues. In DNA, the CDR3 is TGTGCCATCCGCCTGGAGGGCATGAACACTGAAGCTTTCTTT. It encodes CAIRLEGMNTEAFF.

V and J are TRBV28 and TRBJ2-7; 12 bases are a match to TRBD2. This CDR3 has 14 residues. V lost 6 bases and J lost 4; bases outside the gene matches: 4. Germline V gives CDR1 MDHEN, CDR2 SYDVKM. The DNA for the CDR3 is TGTGCCAGCAGCTCCGGGACTAGCGGGTACGAGCAGTACGTC. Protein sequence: CASSSGTSGYEQYV.

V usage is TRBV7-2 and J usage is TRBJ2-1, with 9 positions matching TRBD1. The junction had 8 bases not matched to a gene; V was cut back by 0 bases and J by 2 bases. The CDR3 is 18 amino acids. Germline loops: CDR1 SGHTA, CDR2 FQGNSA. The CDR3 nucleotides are TGTGCCAGCAGCTTAGCGATAAGGACAGGGGCGACCTACAATGAGCAGTTCTTC. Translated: CASSLAIRTGATYNEQFF.

CDR3 amino acids: CASREARVYEQYV. Written as DNA, the CDR3 is TGTGCCAGCAGGGAAGCGAGGGTGTACGAGCAGTACGTC. This chain connects TRBV2 to TRBJ2-7; tentative D call: TRBD2 (5 bases). Germline CDR1 and CDR2: SNHLY and FYNNEI. The CDR3 runs to 13 residues.

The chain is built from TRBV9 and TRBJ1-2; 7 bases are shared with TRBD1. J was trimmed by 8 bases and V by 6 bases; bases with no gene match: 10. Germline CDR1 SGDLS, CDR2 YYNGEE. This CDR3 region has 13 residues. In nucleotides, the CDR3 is TGTGCCAGCACCCGAGGACAGGAGAGCGGCTACACCTTC. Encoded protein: CASTRGQESGYTF.

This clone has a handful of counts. In DNA form, the CDR3 reads TGTGCCATCAGTGAGTCCAACGCCGGACAGGTCTATGGCTACACCTTC. Translation: CAISESNAGQVYGYTF. The chain carries TRBV10-3 and TRBJ1-2; TRBD1 agrees at 7 bases. V lost 0 bases and J lost 4; bases outside the gene matches: 8. The CDR3 loop spans 16 amino acids. Germline lookup yields CDR1 ENHRY and CDR2 SYGVKD.

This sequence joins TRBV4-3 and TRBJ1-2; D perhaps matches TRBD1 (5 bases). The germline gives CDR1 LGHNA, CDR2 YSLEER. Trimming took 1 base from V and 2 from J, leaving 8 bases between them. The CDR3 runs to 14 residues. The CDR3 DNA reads TGCGCCAGCAGCCAAGTGCCAGGGAACTATGGCTACACCTTC. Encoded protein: CASSQVPGNYGYTF.

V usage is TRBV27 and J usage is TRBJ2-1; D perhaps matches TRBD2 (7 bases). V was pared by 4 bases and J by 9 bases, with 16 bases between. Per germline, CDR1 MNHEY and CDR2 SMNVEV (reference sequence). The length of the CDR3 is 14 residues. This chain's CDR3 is CASSSTRGAGEQFF. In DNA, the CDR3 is TGTGCCAGCAGTTCCACACGGGGGGCCGGTGAGCAGTTCTTC.

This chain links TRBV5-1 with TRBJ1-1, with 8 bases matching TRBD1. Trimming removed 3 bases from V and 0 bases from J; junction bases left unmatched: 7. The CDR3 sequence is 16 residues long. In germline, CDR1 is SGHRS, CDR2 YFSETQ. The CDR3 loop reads CASSYGQGGMNTEAFF. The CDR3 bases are TGCGCCAGCAGCTACGGACAGGGCGGGATGAACACTGAAGCTTTCTTT.

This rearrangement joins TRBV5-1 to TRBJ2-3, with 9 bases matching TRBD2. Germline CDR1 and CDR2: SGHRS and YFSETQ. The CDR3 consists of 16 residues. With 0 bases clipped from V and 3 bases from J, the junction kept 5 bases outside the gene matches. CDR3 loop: CASSLGSSGITDTQYF. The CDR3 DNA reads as TGCGCCAGCAGCTTGGGATCTAGCGGGATAACAGATACGCAGTATTTT.

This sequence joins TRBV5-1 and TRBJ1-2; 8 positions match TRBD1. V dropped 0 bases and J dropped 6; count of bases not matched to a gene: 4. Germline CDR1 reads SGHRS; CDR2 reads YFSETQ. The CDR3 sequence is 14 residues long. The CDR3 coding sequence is TGCGCCAGCAGCTTGGGACAGGGGAACCATGGCTACACCTTC. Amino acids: CASSLGQGNHGYTF. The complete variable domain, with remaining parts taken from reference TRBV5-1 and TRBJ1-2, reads KAGVTQTPRYLIKTRGQQVTLSCSPISGHRSVSWYQQTPGQGLQFLFEYFSETQRNKGNFPGRFSGRQFSNSRSEMNVSTLELGDSALYLCASSLGQGNHGYTFGSGTRLTVV.

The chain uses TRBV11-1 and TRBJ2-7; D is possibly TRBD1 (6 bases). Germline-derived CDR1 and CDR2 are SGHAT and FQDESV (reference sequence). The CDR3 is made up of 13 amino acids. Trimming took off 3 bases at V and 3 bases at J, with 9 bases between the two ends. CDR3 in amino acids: CASSLGHIYEQYF. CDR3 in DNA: TGTGCCAGCAGCTTGGGACATATCTACGAGCAGTACTTC.

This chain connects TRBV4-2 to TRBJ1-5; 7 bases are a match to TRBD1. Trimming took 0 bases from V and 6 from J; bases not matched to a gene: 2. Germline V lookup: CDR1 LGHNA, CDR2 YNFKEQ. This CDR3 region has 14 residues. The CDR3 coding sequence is TGTGCCAGCAGCCAAGATCAGGGGGTTCAGCCCCAGCATTTT. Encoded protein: CASSQDQGVQPQHF.

Here the CDR3 reads CASSEGLAGASSTDTQYF. The CDR3 bases are TGTGCCAGCAGTGAAGGTCTAGCGGGGGCCTCTAGCACAGATACGCAGTATTTT. The V gene is TRBV2, the J gene TRBJ2-3; 10 bases are a match to TRBD2. Trimming removed 1 base from V and 0 bases from J; junction bases left unmatched: 7. CDR3 size: 18 residues. The germline V gene encodes CDR1 SNHLY and CDR2 FYNNEI.

In DNA, the CDR3 is TGTGCCAGCAGCCTGCCAGGGGGACCGAACACTGAAGCTTTCTTT. Translation gives CASSLPGGPNTEAFF. The rearrangement uses TRBV7-2 and TRBJ1-1; TRBD1 matches at 7 bases. Germline trimming cut 5 bases from V and 1 base from J; bases unmatched to any gene: 7. CDR1 is SGHTA, CDR2 FQGNSA, per germline. The length of the CDR3 is 15 residues. Complete variable domain (other parts from reference TRBV7-2 and TRBJ1-1): GAGVSQSPSNKVTEKGKDVELRCDPISGHTALYWYRQSLGQGLEFLIYFQGNSAPDKSGLPSDRFSAERTGGSVSTLTIQRTQQEDSAVYLCASSLPGGPNTEAFFGQGTRLTVV.

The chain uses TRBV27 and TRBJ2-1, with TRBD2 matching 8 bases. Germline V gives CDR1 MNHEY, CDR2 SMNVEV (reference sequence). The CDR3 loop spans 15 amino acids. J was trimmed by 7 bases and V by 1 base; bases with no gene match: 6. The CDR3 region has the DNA TGTGCCAGCAGTTTATTGGCTAGCGGGCGGAATGAGCAGTTCTTC. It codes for CASSLLASGRNEQFF.

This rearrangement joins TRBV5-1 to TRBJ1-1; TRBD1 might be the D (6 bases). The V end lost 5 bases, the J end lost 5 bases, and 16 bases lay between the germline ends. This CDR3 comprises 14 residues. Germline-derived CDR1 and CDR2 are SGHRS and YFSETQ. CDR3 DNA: TGCGCCAGCAGTTTCCCAGGGGAAGGGACTGAAGCTTTCTTT. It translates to CASSFPGEGTEAFF.

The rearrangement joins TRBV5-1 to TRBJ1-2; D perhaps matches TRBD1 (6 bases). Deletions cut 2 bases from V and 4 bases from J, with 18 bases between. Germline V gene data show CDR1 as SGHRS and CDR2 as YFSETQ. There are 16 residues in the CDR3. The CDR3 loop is CASSLTQGSAGYGYTF. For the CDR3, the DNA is TGCGCCAGCAGCTTAACACAGGGATCGGCTGGCTATGGCTACACCTTC.

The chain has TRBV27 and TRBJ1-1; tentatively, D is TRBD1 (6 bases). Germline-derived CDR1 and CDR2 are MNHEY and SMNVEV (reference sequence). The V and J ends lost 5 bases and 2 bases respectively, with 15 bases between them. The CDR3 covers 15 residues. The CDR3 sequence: CASSIQQGPNTEAFF. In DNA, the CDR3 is TGTGCCAGCAGTATCCAACAGGGCCCCAACACTGAAGCTTTCTTT.

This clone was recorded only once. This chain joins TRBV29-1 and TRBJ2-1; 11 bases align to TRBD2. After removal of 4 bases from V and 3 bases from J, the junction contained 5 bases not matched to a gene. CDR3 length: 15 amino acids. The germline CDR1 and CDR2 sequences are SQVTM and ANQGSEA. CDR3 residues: CSVVSGRADYNEQFF. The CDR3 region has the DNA TGCAGCGTTGTTAGCGGGAGGGCCGACTACAATGAGCAGTTCTTC.

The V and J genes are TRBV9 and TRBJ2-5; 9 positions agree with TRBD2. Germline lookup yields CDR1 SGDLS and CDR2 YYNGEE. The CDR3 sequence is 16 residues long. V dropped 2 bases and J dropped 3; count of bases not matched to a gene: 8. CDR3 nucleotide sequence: TGTGCCAGCAGCGTCGGAGCGGGAGGTGAAGAAGAGACCCAGTACTTC. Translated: CASSVGAGGEEETQYF.

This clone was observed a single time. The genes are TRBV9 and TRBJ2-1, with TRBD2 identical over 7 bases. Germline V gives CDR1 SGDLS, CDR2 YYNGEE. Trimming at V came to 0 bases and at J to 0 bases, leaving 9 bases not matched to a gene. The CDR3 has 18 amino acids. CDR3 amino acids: CASSVEGGARASYNEQFF. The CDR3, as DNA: TGTGCCAGCAGCGTAGAGGGAGGGGCCAGGGCCTCCTACAATGAGCAGTTCTTC.

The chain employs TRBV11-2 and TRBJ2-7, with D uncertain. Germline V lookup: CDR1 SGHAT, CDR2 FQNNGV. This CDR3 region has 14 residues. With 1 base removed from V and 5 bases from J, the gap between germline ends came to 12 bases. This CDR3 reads CASSLGLPGHEQYV. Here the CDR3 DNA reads TGTGCCAGCAGCTTAGGACTCCCTGGCCACGAGCAGTACGTC.

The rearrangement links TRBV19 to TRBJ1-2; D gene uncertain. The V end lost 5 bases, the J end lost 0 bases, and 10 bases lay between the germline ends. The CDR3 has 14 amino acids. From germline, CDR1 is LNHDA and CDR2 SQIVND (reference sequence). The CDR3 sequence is CASSEITPNYGYTF. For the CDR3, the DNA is TGTGCCAGTAGTGAAATTACACCTAACTATGGCTACACCTTC.

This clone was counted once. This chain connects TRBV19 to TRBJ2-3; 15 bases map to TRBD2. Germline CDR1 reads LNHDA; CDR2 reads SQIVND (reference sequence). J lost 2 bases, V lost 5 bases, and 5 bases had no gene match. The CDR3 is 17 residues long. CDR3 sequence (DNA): TGTGCCAGTAGTTCGGGACTAGCGGGGGGACTCACAGATACGCAGTATTTT. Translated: CASSSGLAGGLTDTQYF.